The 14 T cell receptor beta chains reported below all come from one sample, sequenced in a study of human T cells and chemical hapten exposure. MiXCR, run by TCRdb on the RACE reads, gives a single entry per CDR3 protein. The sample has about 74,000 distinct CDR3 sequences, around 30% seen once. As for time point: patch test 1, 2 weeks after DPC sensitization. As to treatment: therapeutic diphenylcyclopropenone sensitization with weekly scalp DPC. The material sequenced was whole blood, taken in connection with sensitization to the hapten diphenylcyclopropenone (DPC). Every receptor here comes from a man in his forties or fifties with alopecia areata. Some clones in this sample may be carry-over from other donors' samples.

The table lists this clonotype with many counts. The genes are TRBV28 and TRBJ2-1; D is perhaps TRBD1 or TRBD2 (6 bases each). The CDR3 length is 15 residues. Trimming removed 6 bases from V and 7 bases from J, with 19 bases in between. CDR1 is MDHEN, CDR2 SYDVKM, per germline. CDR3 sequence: CASRMGLGGGNEQFF. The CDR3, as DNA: TGTGCCAGCAGAATGGGACTGGGGGGCGGAAATGAGCAGTTCTTC.

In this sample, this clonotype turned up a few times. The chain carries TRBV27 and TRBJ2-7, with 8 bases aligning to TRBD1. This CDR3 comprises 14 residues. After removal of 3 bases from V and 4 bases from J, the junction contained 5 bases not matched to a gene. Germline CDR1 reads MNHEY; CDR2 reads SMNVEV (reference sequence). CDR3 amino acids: CASSFRGLIYEQYF. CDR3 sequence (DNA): TGTGCCAGCAGTTTCAGGGGGCTTATTTACGAGCAGTACTTC.

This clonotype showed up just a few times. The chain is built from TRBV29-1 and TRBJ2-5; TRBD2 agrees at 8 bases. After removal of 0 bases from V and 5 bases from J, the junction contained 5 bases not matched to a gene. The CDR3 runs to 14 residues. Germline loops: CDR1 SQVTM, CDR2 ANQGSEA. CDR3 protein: CSVEDQTSGETQYF. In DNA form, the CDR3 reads TGCAGCGTTGAAGATCAAACTAGCGGCGAGACCCAGTACTTC.

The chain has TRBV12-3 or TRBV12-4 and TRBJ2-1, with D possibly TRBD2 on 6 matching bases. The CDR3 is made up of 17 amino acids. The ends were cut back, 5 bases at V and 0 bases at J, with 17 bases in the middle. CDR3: CASSAMSGRSSYNEQFF. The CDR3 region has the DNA TGTGCCAGCAGTGCGATGAGCGGGCGCAGCTCCTACAATGAGCAGTTCTTC.

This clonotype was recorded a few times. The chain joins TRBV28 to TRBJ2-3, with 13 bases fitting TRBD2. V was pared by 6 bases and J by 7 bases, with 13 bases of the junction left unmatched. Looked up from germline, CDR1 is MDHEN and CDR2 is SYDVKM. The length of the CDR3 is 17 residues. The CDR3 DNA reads TGTGCCAGCAGCACCCGGGGACTAGCGGGACGGAGGTATACGCAGTATTTT. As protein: CASSTRGLAGRRYTQYF.

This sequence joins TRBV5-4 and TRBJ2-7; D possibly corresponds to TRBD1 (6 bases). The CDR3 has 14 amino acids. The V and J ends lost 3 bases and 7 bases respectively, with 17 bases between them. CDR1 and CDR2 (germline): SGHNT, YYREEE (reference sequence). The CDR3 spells CASSSVYRVREQYF. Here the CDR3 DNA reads TGTGCCAGCAGCTCGGTTTACAGGGTTCGAGAGCAGTACTTC. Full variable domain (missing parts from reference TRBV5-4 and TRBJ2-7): ETGVTQSPTHLIKTRGQQVTLRCSSQSGHNTVSWYQQALGQGPQFIFQYYREEENGRGNFPPRFSGLQFPNYSSELNVNALELDDSALYLCASSSVYRVREQYFGPGTRLTVT.

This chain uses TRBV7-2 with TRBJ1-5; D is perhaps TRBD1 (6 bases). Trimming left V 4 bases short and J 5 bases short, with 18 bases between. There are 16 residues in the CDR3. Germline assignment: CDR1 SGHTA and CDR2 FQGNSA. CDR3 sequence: CASSSITGRWDQPQHF. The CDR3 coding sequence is TGTGCCAGCAGCTCCATAACAGGGCGGTGGGATCAGCCCCAGCATTTT.

In nucleotides, the CDR3 is TGCAGTGCTAGAGTACAGGGTTGGTACAATGAGCAGTTCTTC. It encodes CSARVQGWYNEQFF. V is TRBV20-1 and J is TRBJ2-1; a weak D match, TRBD1 (6 bases). Per the germline V gene, CDR1 is DFQATT and CDR2 is SNEGSKA (reference sequence). Trimming pared 1 base from V and 4 bases from J, leaving 11 bases between. The CDR3 runs 14 residues.

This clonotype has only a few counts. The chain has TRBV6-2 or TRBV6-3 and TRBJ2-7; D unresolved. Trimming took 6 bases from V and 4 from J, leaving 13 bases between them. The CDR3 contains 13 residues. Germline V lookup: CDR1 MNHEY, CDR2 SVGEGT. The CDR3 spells CASRARAEYEQYF. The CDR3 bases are TGTGCCAGCAGAGCCCGGGCCGAGTACGAGCAGTACTTC.

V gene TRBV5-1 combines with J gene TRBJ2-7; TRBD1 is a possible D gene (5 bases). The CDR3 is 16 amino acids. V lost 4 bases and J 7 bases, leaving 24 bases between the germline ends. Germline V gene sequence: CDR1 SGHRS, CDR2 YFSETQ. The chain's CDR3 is CASSQWEGESSREQYF. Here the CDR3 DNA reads TGCGCCAGCAGCCAATGGGAAGGGGAATCTAGTAGAGAGCAGTACTTC. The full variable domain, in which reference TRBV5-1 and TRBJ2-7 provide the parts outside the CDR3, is KAGVTQTPRYLIKTRGQQVTLSCSPISGHRSVSWYQQTPGQGLQFLFEYFSETQRNKGNFPGRFSGRQFSNSRSEMNVSTLELGDSALYLCASSQWEGESSREQYFGPGTRLTVT.

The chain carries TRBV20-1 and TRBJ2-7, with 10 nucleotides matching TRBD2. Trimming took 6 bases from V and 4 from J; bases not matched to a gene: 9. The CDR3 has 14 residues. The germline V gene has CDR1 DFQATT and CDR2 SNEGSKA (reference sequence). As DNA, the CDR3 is TGCAGTGCACCGTCTAGCGGGAGTAGGTACGAGCAGTACTTC. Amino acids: CSAPSSGSRYEQYF.

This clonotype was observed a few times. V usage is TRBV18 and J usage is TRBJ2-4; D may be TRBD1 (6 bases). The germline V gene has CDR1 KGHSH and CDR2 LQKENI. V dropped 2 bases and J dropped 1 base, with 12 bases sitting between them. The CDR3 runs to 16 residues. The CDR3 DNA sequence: TGTGCCAGCTCACCAACAGGGATGGTGGCCAAAAACATTCAGTACTTC. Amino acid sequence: CASSPTGMVAKNIQYF.

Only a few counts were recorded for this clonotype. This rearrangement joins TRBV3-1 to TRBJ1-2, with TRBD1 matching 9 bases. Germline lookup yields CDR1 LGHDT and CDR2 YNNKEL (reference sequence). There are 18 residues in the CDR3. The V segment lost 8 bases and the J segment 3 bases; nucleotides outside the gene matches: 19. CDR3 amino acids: CASEGSYGGTGIHYGYTF. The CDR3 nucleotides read TGTGCCAGCGAGGGCTCATACGGTGGGACAGGGATTCACTATGGCTACACCTTC.

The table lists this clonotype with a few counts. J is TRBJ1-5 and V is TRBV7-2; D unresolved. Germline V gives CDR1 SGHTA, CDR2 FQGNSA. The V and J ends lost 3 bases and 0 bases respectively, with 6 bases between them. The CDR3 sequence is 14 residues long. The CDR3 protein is CASSFGVSNQPQHF. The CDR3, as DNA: TGTGCCAGCAGCTTTGGTGTTAGCAATCAGCCCCAGCATTTT.